This TCR beta chain was identified in a study of control samples from healthy donors and cancer patients. The CDR3 spans 15 residues. Trimming took off 3 bases at V and 5 bases at J, with 15 bases between the two ends. The germline V gene encodes CDR1 MNHEY and CDR2 SVGAGI. Clones were read by immunoSEQ multiplex PCR, and TCRdb kept only the in-frame ones, dropping some. The sample contains about 140,000 clones, 80% to 90% of which appear only once. The chain has TRBV6-5 and TRBJ2-3; TRBD1 is a possible D gene (5 bases). The sequence derives from a man between 18 and 35 years old in good health. Sequenced material: blood. CDR3: CASSYLGRVGDTQYF. As DNA, the CDR3 is TGTGCCAGCAGTTATCTTGGCAGGGTGGGAGATACGCAGTATTTT.